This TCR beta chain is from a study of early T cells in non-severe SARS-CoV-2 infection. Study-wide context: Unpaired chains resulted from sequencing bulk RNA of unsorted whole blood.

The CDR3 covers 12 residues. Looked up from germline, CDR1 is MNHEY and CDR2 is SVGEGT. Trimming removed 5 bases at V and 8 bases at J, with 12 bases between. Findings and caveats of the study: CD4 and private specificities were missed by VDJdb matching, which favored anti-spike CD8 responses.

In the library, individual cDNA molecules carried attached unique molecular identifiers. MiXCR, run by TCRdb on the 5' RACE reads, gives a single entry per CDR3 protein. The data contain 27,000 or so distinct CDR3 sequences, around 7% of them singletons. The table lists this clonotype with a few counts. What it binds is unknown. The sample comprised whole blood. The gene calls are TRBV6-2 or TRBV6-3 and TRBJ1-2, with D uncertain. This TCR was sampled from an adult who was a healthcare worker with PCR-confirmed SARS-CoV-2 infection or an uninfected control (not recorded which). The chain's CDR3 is CASSPEKWGYTF. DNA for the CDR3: TGTGCCAGCAGTCCGGAGAAGTGGGGCTACACCTTC.